The entry that follows covers one T cell receptor beta chain sequence. The V gene's germline CDR1 is SGHTA and CDR2 FQGNSA. The CDR3 runs to 15 residues. Trimming removed 6 bases from V and 7 bases from J; junction bases left unmatched: 10. The sample is drawn from a study of blood T cells in healthy people across ages. Together with a sample-barcoded 5' primer, a J-beta primer mix was included in a second PCR lasting about 7 to 12 cycles. MiXCR, run by TCRdb on the 5' RACE reads, gives a single entry per CDR3 protein. The table has approximately 1,700,000 distinct CDR3 sequences, roughly two fifths seen once.

This sequence originates from a human donor in good health. Material: blood. The rearrangement uses TRBV7-2 and TRBJ2-7; 12 nucleotides match TRBD2. CDR3 coding DNA: TGTGCCAGCAGGACCGGACTAGCGGGGCCTTTGGAGCAGTACTTC. Translated: CASRTGLAGPLEQYF.